The 18 T cell receptor beta chains reported below all come from one sample, sequenced in a study of cytomegalovirus exposure and HLA in healthy donors. Use of 60 Vbeta and 13 Jbeta primers characterized the PCR. Only in-frame clones appear in the TCRdb table, and some are missing; sequencing was by immunoSEQ multiplex PCR. This table holds approximately 140,000 clones, 60% to 85% found once. Sequenced material: PBMCs. These TCRs come from a young man in good health and CMV-seronegative.

The V call is TRBV11-3, the J call TRBJ2-1; maybe TRBD1 (6 bases). Germline CDR1 and CDR2: SGHNT and YENEEA. CDR3 length: 14 residues. The germline V and J ends were trimmed by 3 bases and 5 bases, with 11 bases remaining between them. The CDR3: CASSFTDSHNEQFF. CDR3 coding DNA: TGTGCCAGCAGCTTCACGGACAGTCACAATGAGCAGTTCTTC. The whole variable domain, filled in from reference TRBV11-3 and TRBJ2-1, reads EAGVVQSPRYKIIEKKQPVAFWCNPISGHNTLYWYLQNLGQGPELLIRYENEEAVDDSQLPKDRFSAERLKGVDSTLKIQPAELGDSAVYLCASSFTDSHNEQFFGPGTRLTVL.

This chain uses TRBV14 with TRBJ1-6; D call uncertain. Per the germline V gene, CDR1 is SGHDN and CDR2 is FVKESK. The CDR3 spans 15 residues. V lost 4 bases to trimming and J lost 0 bases, with 7 bases between them. The CDR3 protein is CASSLESSYNSPLHF. The CDR3 DNA reads TGTGCCAGCAGCCTTGAGAGCTCCTATAATTCACCCCTCCACTTT.

The rearrangement joins TRBV6-6 to TRBJ1-4; 8 bases line up with TRBD1. Germline V CDR1 and CDR2: MNHNY, SVGAGI (reference sequence). This CDR3 has 15 residues. V lost 6 bases to trimming and J lost 0 bases; unmatched junction nucleotides: 3. This CDR3 is CASSDRGTTNEKLFF. CDR3 coding DNA: TGTGCCAGCAGCGACAGGGGCACAACTAATGAAAAACTGTTTTTT.

The V call is TRBV7-9, the J call TRBJ2-6; 13 positions agree with TRBD2. Germline V gene sequence: CDR1 SEHNR, CDR2 FQNEAQ (reference sequence). This CDR3 has 19 amino acids. V shed 2 bases, J shed 0 bases, and the junction held 4 bases outside the gene matches. CDR3 coding DNA: TGTGCCAGCAGCTTACCCCGGACTAGCGGGAGCTCTGGGGCCAACGTCCTGACTTTC. As protein: CASSLPRTSGSSGANVLTF.

This clone was detected only a few times. The chain couples TRBV5-4 to TRBJ2-5; no reliable D call. V was clipped by 4 bases and J by 0 bases, with 7 bases between them. The CDR3 is 13 amino acids. Germline CDR1 reads SGHNT; CDR2 reads YYREEE (reference sequence). The CDR3 coding sequence is TGTGCCAGCAGCGCCGGGTACCAAGAGACCCAGTACTTC. It is translated as CASSAGYQETQYF.

The CDR3 DNA is TGTGCCAGCAGTTTAGGGGTCAGGGTTGCAGATACGCAGTATTTT. This translates into CASSLGVRVADTQYF. This chain connects TRBV27 to TRBJ2-3; tentative D call: TRBD1 (5 bases). The germline gives CDR1 MNHEY, CDR2 SMNVEV (reference sequence). The CDR3 spans 15 residues. V lost 2 bases and J 4 bases, leaving 13 bases between the germline ends.

This clone showed up just once. The DNA of the CDR3 is TGTGCCAGCAGCTCAACAGGGGGCGCCCCCACCGGGGAGCTGTTTTTT. This codes for CASSSTGGAPTGELFF. The chain links TRBV11-3 to TRBJ2-2; TRBD1 agrees at 9 bases. With V trimmed by 4 bases and J by 4 bases, 7 bases remained unmatched. This CDR3 is built from 16 residues. CDR1 is SGHNT, CDR2 YENEEA, per germline. The variable domain in full, completed from reference TRBV11-3 and TRBJ2-2, reads EAGVVQSPRYKIIEKKQPVAFWCNPISGHNTLYWYLQNLGQGPELLIRYENEEAVDDSQLPKDRFSAERLKGVDSTLKIQPAELGDSAVYLCASSSTGGAPTGELFFGEGSRLTVL.

The rearrangement uses TRBV29-1 and TRBJ2-3; maybe TRBD2 (6 bases). This CDR3 comprises 14 residues. CDR1 is SQVTM, CDR2 ANQGSEA, per germline. V lost 6 bases, J lost 6 bases, and 19 bases lay in between. The chain's CDR3 is CSVIGGAAGDTQYF. For the CDR3, the DNA is TGCAGCGTGATAGGTGGTGCGGCGGGGGATACGCAGTATTTT.

This clone appeared a single time. The J gene is TRBJ2-1, the V gene TRBV6-4; 9 nucleotides agree with TRBD2. V trimming: 1 base; J trimming: 13 bases; junction bases outside the gene matches: 5. The CDR3 is made up of 13 amino acids. Germline CDR1 and CDR2: MRHNA and SNTAGT. The CDR3 sequence: CASSDWGSGRQFF. The CDR3 bases are TGTGCCAGCAGTGACTGGGGTAGCGGGAGACAGTTCTTC.

This clone was seen only once. This chain links TRBV2 with TRBJ2-1; 7 positions agree with TRBD2. The CDR3 totals 15 residues. The germline V gene encodes CDR1 SNHLY and CDR2 FYNNEI. With V trimmed by 3 bases and J by 4 bases, 6 bases remained unmatched. The chain's CDR3 is CASSDGLAEYNEQFF. The CDR3 bases are TGTGCCAGCAGTGATGGGCTAGCGGAATACAATGAGCAGTTCTTC.

The rearrangement joins TRBV5-1 to TRBJ2-7; D is perhaps TRBD1 (6 bases). Germline CDR1 and CDR2: SGHRS and YFSETQ. V was shortened by 2 bases and J by 1 base, with 13 bases between the two germline ends. This CDR3 contains 15 residues. For the CDR3, the DNA is TGCGCCAGCAGCTTCAGACAGGCAAGTTCCTACGAGCAGTACTTC. Protein sequence: CASSFRQASSYEQYF. Supplemented by reference TRBV5-1 and TRBJ2-7, the full variable domain reads KAGVTQTPRYLIKTRGQQVTLSCSPISGHRSVSWYQQTPGQGLQFLFEYFSETQRNKGNFPGRFSGRQFSNSRSEMNVSTLELGDSALYLCASSFRQASSYEQYFGPGTRLTVT.

The rearrangement joins TRBV6-5 to TRBJ1-1; TRBD1 matches at 7 bases. Germline V gene sequence: CDR1 MNHEY, CDR2 SVGAGI. Trimming took 4 bases from V and 0 from J; bases not matched to a gene: 5. This CDR3 spans 15 amino acids. CDR3 amino acids: CASSSWDSLNTEAFF. The CDR3 DNA reads TGTGCCAGCAGTTCATGGGACAGCTTGAACACTGAAGCTTTCTTT.

The V gene is TRBV6-1, the J gene TRBJ2-7; perhaps TRBD2 as D (7 bases). Trimming shortened V by 6 bases and J by 3 bases, and 18 bases separated the two germline ends. Germline CDR1 is MNHNS and CDR2 is SASEGT. This CDR3 region has 15 residues. The CDR3 loop is CASSTQAGHSYEQYF. Written as DNA, the CDR3 is TGTGCCAGCAGCACCCAAGCGGGACACAGCTACGAGCAGTACTTC.

This clone was detected only a few times. CDR3 coding DNA: TGTGCCTGGAGTTCAGGGGGAATAAGCACAGATACGCAGTATTTT. Translation gives CAWSSGGISTDTQYF. V gene TRBV30 combines with J gene TRBJ2-3, with TRBD1 matching over 7 bases. V was clipped by 2 bases and J by 0 bases; unmatched bases: 5. CDR3 length: 15 residues. The germline V gene has CDR1 GTSNPN and CDR2 SVGIG (reference sequence).

J is TRBJ2-1 and V is TRBV5-1, with 12 bases fitting TRBD2. The V segment lost 2 bases and the J segment 8 bases; nucleotides outside the gene matches: 5. CDR3 length: 15 residues. The germline gives CDR1 SGHRS, CDR2 YFSETQ. The CDR3 sequence: CASSFTSGRTDEQFF. CDR3 bases: TGCGCCAGCAGCTTTACTAGCGGGAGGACCGATGAGCAGTTCTTC.

The gene calls are TRBV7-9 and TRBJ1-6; weak D call: TRBD1 (5 bases). The CDR3 covers 14 residues. Germline loops: CDR1 SEHNR, CDR2 FQNEAQ (reference sequence). The germline V and J ends were trimmed by 3 bases and 10 bases, with 13 bases remaining between them. CDR3 region: CASSLGPRGSPLHF. The CDR3 DNA sequence: TGTGCCAGCAGCTTGGGGCCCCGGGGGTCACCCCTCCACTTT.

The DNA of the CDR3 is TGTGCCTGTTTTACAGGGACGGGAGCTTTCTTT. This codes for CACFTGTGAFF. The rearrangement links TRBV30 to TRBJ1-1; tentatively, D is TRBD1 (6 bases). V gave up 6 bases and J gave up 10 bases, with 15 bases separating them. CDR1 is GTSNPN, CDR2 SVGIG, per germline (reference sequence). The CDR3 has 11 residues. Looking up the rest from reference TRBV30 and TRBJ1-1 gives the full variable domain: SQTIHQWPATLVQPVGSPLSLECTVEGTSNPNLYWYRQAAGRGLQLLFYSVGIGQISSEVPQNLSASRPQDRQFILSSKKLLLSDSGFYLCACFTGTGAFFGQGTRLTVV.

The chain has TRBV12-5 and TRBJ2-6, with D possibly matching TRBD1 (5 bases). The CDR3 has 18 residues. CDR1 and CDR2 (germline): LGHNT, FRNRAP. Trimming took 2 bases from V and 0 from J, leaving 14 bases between them. CDR3 loop: CASGLWLQVNSGANVLTF. The DNA of the CDR3 is TGTGCTAGTGGTTTGTGGTTACAGGTCAACTCTGGGGCCAACGTCCTGACTTTC.